Listed below are T cell receptor beta chains from one sample, sequenced in a study of cytomegalovirus exposure and HLA in healthy donors. This table comes from immunoSEQ multiplex PCR, and its TCRdb copy is limited to in-frame clones, with some not included. The sample lists 150,000 to 200,000 clones, roughly 86% occurring once. The material sequenced was PBMCs. These receptors were obtained from a woman aged 18-30 years in good health and CMV-seronegative. CDR3s include the opening cysteine and the closing phenylalanine or tryptophan. Fields, in order: D gene, V gene, clone size, J gene, CDR3 DNA, CDR3 protein. A D gene is named only where the DNA matches it firmly. Clone size is shown for a subset of rows, as once, few, many or a class of expanded clone.

d_gene: TRBD1; v_gene: TRBV28; abundance: .; j_gene: TRBJ1-2; CDR3nt: TGTGCCAGCAGTTTAGGACAGGGAGGCTACACCTTC; CDR3aa: CASSLGQGGYTF
d_gene: TRBD1; v_gene: TRBV19; abundance: .; j_gene: TRBJ2-7; CDR3nt: TGTGCCAGTAAGGAGGGACAGGGGGCTTGCGAGCAGTACTTC; CDR3aa: CASKEGQGACEQYF
d_gene: TRBD1; v_gene: TRBV28; abundance: .; j_gene: TRBJ1-1; CDR3nt: TGTGCCAGCTCAGTTTCCGGACAGGCCCTGGTGACTGAAGCTTTCTTT; CDR3aa: CASSVSGQALVTEAFF
d_gene: .; v_gene: TRBV5-1; abundance: .; j_gene: TRBJ1-2; CDR3nt: TGCGCCAGCAGCCCGGCGCGGGGACTTAACTATGGCTACACCTTC; CDR3aa: CASSPARGLNYGYTF
d_gene: TRBD1; v_gene: TRBV28; abundance: .; j_gene: TRBJ1-2; CDR3nt: TGTGCCAGCAGAGCACAGGGGGACTATGGCTACACCTTC; CDR3aa: CASRAQGDYGYTF
d_gene: TRBD2; v_gene: TRBV9; abundance: .; j_gene: TRBJ2-1; CDR3nt: TGTGCCAGCAGCGTAGGACTAGCGGGTAACAATGAGCAGTTCTTC; CDR3aa: CASSVGLAGNNEQFF
d_gene: TRBD1; v_gene: TRBV6-6; abundance: .; j_gene: TRBJ1-1; CDR3nt: TGTGCCAGCAGTTTGACAGGGGCGAACACTGAAGCTTTCTTT; CDR3aa: CASSLTGANTEAFF
d_gene: .; v_gene: TRBV30; abundance: .; j_gene: TRBJ1-1; CDR3nt: TGTGCCTGGGGCAGACAGATAATGAACACTGAAGCTTTCTTT; CDR3aa: CAWGRQIMNTEAFF
d_gene: TRBD1; v_gene: TRBV29-1; abundance: few; j_gene: TRBJ1-2; CDR3nt: TGCAGCGTCGAACCGACAGGGGGGACCTATGGCTACACCTTC; CDR3aa: CSVEPTGGTYGYTF
d_gene: TRBD1; v_gene: TRBV5-4; abundance: .; j_gene: TRBJ2-7; CDR3nt: TGTGCCAGCAGCTTGGGACAGGGTAAAATCGAGCAGTACTTC; CDR3aa: CASSLGQGKIEQYF
d_gene: TRBD1; v_gene: TRBV11-3; abundance: .; j_gene: TRBJ2-7; CDR3nt: TGTGCCAGCACTCGGACAGGGTCCTACGAGCAGTACTTC; CDR3aa: CASTRTGSYEQYF
d_gene: .; v_gene: TRBV28; abundance: .; j_gene: TRBJ2-2; CDR3nt: TGTGCCAGCAGCCTACGTGGGTCAGCGTTGTACACCGGGGAGCTGTTTTTT; CDR3aa: CASSLRGSALYTGELFF
d_gene: .; v_gene: TRBV7-3; abundance: few; j_gene: TRBJ1-1; CDR3nt: TGTGCCAGCAGCCTTACCCTGACTACAGCGTACGACACTGAAGCTTTCTTT; CDR3aa: CASSLTLTTAYDTEAFF
d_gene: TRBD2; v_gene: TRBV4-2; abundance: once; j_gene: TRBJ2-3; CDR3nt: TGTGCCAGCAGCCAAGAGGTACTAGCGGGGACAGATACGCAGTATTTT; CDR3aa: CASSQEVLAGTDTQYF
d_gene: .; v_gene: TRBV9; abundance: .; j_gene: TRBJ2-3; CDR3nt: TGTGCCAGCAGCGTAGAAATTAGCATCTCAGATACGCAGTATTTT; CDR3aa: CASSVEISISDTQYF
d_gene: TRBD2; v_gene: TRBV11-3; abundance: .; j_gene: TRBJ2-3; CDR3nt: TGTGCCAGCAGCTTAGACCTAGCGGGAGTGGTAGATACGCAGTATTTT; CDR3aa: CASSLDLAGVVDTQYF
d_gene: TRBD1; v_gene: TRBV5-8; abundance: few; j_gene: TRBJ1-1; CDR3nt: TGTGCCAGCAGCTTTCCAAAACAGGGACAGGGCACTGAAGCTTTCTTT; CDR3aa: CASSFPKQGQGTEAFF
d_gene: .; v_gene: TRBV30; abundance: .; j_gene: TRBJ1-5; CDR3nt: TGTGCCTGGAGTGTACACACGGGGAGGGTTGAACAGCCCCAGCATTTT; CDR3aa: CAWSVHTGRVEQPQHF
d_gene: .; v_gene: TRBV28; abundance: .; j_gene: TRBJ1-1; CDR3nt: TGTGCCAGCAGTTTATTAGGGCACAGGGAAAACACTGAAGCTTTCTTT; CDR3aa: CASSLLGHRENTEAFF
d_gene: .; v_gene: TRBV6-5; abundance: .; j_gene: TRBJ2-7; CDR3nt: TGTGCCAGCAGTAGGACAGTGACCAACGAGCAGTACTTC; CDR3aa: CASSRTVTNEQYF
d_gene: TRBD2; v_gene: TRBV5-1; abundance: few; j_gene: TRBJ2-1; CDR3nt: TGCGCCAGCAGCTTAGCGGCGGCGACTAGCGGGGGGAATGAGCAGTTCTTC; CDR3aa: CASSLAAATSGGNEQFF
d_gene: .; v_gene: TRBV27; abundance: .; j_gene: TRBJ1-5; CDR3nt: TGTGCCAGCAGTTTGCAGGGGCTAAGCAATCAGCCCCAGCATTTT; CDR3aa: CASSLQGLSNQPQHF
d_gene: TRBD1; v_gene: TRBV19; abundance: .; j_gene: TRBJ2-7; CDR3nt: TGTGCCAGTAGTATATTGGCGACAGGGTACTACGAGCAGTACTTC; CDR3aa: CASSILATGYYEQYF
d_gene: .; v_gene: TRBV27; abundance: .; j_gene: TRBJ2-3; CDR3nt: TGTGCCAGCAGTTTCAAGACAGTCCGAGCCCACACAGATACGCAGTATTTT; CDR3aa: CASSFKTVRAHTDTQYF
d_gene: .; v_gene: TRBV19; abundance: .; j_gene: TRBJ2-3; CDR3nt: TGTGCCAGTAGTCCCTCCGGGGTCCTAGCGAAAGCCCGCCAGTATTTT; CDR3aa: CASSPSGVLAKARQYF
d_gene: TRBD2; v_gene: TRBV5-1; abundance: .; j_gene: TRBJ2-3; CDR3nt: TGCGCCAGCAGCTTCGGACTAGCTTCAGATACGCAGTATTTT; CDR3aa: CASSFGLASDTQYF
d_gene: TRBD1; v_gene: TRBV4-1; abundance: .; j_gene: TRBJ1-2; CDR3nt: TGCGCCAGCAGCCAATCCGGGACAGTTTATGGCTACACCTTC; CDR3aa: CASSQSGTVYGYTF
d_gene: .; v_gene: TRBV7-6; abundance: .; j_gene: TRBJ2-1; CDR3nt: TGTGCCAGCAGCTTAGGCTTGGGGGCGACTCCTTACAATGAGCAGTTCTTC; CDR3aa: CASSLGLGATPYNEQFF
d_gene: .; v_gene: TRBV19; abundance: .; j_gene: TRBJ2-6; CDR3nt: TGTGCCAGTAGTATACATACAGGGCCACAAAGCGTCCTGACTTTC; CDR3aa: CASSIHTGPQSVLTF
d_gene: TRBD2; v_gene: TRBV6-4; abundance: .; j_gene: TRBJ2-3; CDR3nt: TGTGCCAGCAGTGCACTAGCGGGGAGCACAGATACGCAGTATTTT; CDR3aa: CASSALAGSTDTQYF
d_gene: .; v_gene: TRBV30; abundance: .; j_gene: TRBJ2-6; CDR3nt: TGTGCCTGGAGCAACTCTGGGGCCAACGTCCTGACTTTC; CDR3aa: CAWSNSGANVLTF
d_gene: .; v_gene: TRBV10-3; abundance: .; j_gene: TRBJ1-4; CDR3nt: TGTGCCGCCGGGACAGAAAAACTGTTTTTT; CDR3aa: CAAGTEKLFF
d_gene: .; v_gene: TRBV15; abundance: .; j_gene: TRBJ1-2; CDR3nt: TGTGCCACCAGCCCCCCACAGGGACACAGAGGAAATGGCTACACCTTC; CDR3aa: CATSPPQGHRGNGYTF
d_gene: TRBD1; v_gene: TRBV27; abundance: .; j_gene: TRBJ1-2; CDR3nt: TGTGCCAGCCATCCGGGACAGGGGGCCTATGGCTACACCTTC; CDR3aa: CASHPGQGAYGYTF
d_gene: .; v_gene: TRBV7-9; abundance: .; j_gene: TRBJ2-5; CDR3nt: TGTGCCAGCAGCTTAGTAGGGTCGCAGGGGTACCAAGAGACCCAGTACTTC; CDR3aa: CASSLVGSQGYQETQYF
d_gene: .; v_gene: TRBV5-1; abundance: once; j_gene: TRBJ1-1; CDR3nt: TGCGCCAGCAGCCTAGGGTTTGACAGCTCCCCCGAAGCTTTCTTT; CDR3aa: CASSLGFDSSPEAFF
d_gene: .; v_gene: TRBV6-5; abundance: .; j_gene: TRBJ2-1; CDR3nt: TGTGCCAGCCGCGCGGCTAGTCTCTACAATGAGCAGTTCTTC; CDR3aa: CASRAASLYNEQFF
d_gene: TRBD2; v_gene: TRBV6-5; abundance: .; j_gene: TRBJ2-7; CDR3nt: TGTGCCAGCAGTTATCGGGAGGACTACGAGCAGTACTTC; CDR3aa: CASSYREDYEQYF
d_gene: TRBD2; v_gene: TRBV6-1; abundance: once; j_gene: TRBJ2-5; CDR3nt: TGTGCCAGCAGTGAGCTTAGCGGGGGGGTTCAAGAGACCCAGTACTTC; CDR3aa: CASSELSGGVQETQYF
d_gene: .; v_gene: TRBV5-1; abundance: .; j_gene: TRBJ2-1; CDR3nt: TGCGCCAGCACCCTGACAGAGACCTACAATGAGCAGTTCTTC; CDR3aa: CASTLTETYNEQFF
d_gene: .; v_gene: TRBV5-6; abundance: .; j_gene: TRBJ2-7; CDR3nt: TGTGCCAGCAGCTTGGGGGGGGACGAGCAGTACTTC; CDR3aa: CASSLGGDEQYF
d_gene: .; v_gene: TRBV11-1; abundance: .; j_gene: TRBJ2-7; CDR3nt: TGTGCCAGCAGTCCATTTGGCCACGAGCAGTACTTC; CDR3aa: CASSPFGHEQYF